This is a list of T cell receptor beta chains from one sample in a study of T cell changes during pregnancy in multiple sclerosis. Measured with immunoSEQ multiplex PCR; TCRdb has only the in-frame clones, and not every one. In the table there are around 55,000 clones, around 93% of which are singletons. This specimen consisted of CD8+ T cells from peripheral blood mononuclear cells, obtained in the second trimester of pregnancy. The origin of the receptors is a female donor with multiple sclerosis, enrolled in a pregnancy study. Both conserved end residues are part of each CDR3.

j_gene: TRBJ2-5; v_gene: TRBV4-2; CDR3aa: CASSQEGGLAGVETQYF
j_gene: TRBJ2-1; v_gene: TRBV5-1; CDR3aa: CASSHMDRLNEQFF
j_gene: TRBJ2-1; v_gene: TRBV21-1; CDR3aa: CASSKEGTYNEQFF
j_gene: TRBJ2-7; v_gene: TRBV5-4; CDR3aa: CASSLVGGTYEQYF
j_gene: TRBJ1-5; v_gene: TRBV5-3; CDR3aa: CARSRTDPSNQPQHF
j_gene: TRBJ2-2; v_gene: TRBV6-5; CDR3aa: CASTRQGNTGELFF
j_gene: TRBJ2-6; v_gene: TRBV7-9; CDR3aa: CASSLEGQGATGANVLTF
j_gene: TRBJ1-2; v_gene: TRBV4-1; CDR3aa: CASSQGAGKDYGYTF
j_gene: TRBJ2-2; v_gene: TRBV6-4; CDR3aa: CASSDSVEGELFF
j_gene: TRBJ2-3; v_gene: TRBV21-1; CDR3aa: CASSIVERKSTDTQYF
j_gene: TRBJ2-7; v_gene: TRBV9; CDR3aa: CASSTSTGAYEQYF
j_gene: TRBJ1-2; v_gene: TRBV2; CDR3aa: CATYRGGYGYTF
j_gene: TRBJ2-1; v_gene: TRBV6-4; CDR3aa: CASSGLAGGPLGEQFF
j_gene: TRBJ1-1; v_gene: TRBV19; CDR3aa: CASSISVDTEAFF
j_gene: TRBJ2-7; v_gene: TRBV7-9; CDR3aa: CASSSPTGTGEQYF
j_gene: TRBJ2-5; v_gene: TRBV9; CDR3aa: CASSPDGGKTQYF
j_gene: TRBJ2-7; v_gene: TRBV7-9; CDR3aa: CASSPPLGHEQYF
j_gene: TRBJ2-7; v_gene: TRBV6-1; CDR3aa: CASSESGGLPYEQYF
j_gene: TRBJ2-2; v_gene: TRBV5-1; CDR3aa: CASSPLGSGGRNTGELFF
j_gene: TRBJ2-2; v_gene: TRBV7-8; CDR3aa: CASSSPPGGEGSTGELFF
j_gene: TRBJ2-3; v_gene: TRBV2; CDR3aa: CASKKQGASTDTQYF
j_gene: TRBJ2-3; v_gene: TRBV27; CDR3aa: CASNRGRGDTQYF
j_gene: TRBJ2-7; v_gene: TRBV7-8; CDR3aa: CASRPRQYEQYF
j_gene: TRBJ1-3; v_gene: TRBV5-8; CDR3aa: CASSLAQGFSGNTIYF
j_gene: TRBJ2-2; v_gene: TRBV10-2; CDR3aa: CASSESLAGAFGELFF
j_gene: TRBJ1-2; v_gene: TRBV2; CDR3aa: CASRKRGTDINYGYTF
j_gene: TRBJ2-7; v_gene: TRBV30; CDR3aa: CAWDGEGEQYF
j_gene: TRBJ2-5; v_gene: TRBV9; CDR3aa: CASSPRGFGQETQYF
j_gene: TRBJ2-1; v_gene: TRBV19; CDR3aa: CASSGSQGDEQFF
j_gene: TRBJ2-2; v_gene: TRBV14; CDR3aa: CASSVVASENTGELFF
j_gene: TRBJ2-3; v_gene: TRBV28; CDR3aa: CASIYRGRDTQYF
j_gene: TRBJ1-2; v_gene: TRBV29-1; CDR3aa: CSAQTGGDGYTF
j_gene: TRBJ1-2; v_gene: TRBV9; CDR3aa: CASSVAWDRDYGYTF
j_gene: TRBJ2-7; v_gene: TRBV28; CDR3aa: CASSQIRDKLGSYEQYF
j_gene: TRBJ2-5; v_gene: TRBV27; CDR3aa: CASSFQYYETQYF
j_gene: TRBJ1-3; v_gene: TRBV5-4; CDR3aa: CASSFGAAGNTIYF
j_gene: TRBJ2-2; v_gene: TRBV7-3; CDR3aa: CASSWFVGAGGELFF
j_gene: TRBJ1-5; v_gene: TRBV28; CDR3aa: CASSPQGWGNQPQHF
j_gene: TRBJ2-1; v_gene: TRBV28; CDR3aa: CASSFQGGADEQFF
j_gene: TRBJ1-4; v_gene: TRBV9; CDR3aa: CASSVGSATNEKLFF